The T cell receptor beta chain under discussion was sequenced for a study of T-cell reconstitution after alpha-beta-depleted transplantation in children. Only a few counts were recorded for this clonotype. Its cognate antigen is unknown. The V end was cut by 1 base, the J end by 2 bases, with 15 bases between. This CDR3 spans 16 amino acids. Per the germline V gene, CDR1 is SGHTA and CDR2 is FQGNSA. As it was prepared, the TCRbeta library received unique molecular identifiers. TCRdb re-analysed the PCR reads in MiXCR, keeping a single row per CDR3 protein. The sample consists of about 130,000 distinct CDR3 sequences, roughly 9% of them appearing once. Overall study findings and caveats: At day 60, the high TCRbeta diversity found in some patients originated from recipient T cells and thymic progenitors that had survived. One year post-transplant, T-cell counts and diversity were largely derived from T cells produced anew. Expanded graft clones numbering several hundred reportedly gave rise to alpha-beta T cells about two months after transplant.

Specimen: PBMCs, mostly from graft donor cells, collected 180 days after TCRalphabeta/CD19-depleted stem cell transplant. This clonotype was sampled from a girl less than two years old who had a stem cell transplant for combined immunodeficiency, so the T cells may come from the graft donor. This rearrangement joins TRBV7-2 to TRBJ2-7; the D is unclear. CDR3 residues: CASSLEPSPFPYEQYF. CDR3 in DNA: TGTGCCAGCAGCTTAGAACCGAGCCCTTTCCCCTACGAGCAGTACTTC.